This is a list of T cell receptor beta chains from one sample in a study of patients and donors after allogeneic stem cell transplantation. TCRdb reprocessed the RT-PCR reads with MiXCR, giving one entry per CDR3 protein. The table lists fewer than 30,000 distinct CDR3 sequences, around 7.9% of them singletons. Sequencing input: blood, either unsorted or a sorted T cell fraction (not recorded which). Source of these receptors: a human donor who was either an allogeneic HSCT recipient or a stem cell or donor lymphocyte infusion donor (not recorded which). It is not recorded whose cells these are; they may come from a transplant donor. CDR3s include the opening cysteine and the closing phenylalanine or tryptophan. D genes are given only for firm matches. Only some rows state a clone size, as once, few, many or a class for expanded clones.

DNA: TGCAGCGCCACCGGGCAGATGAACACTGAAGCTTTCTTT; CDR3: CSATGQMNTEAFF; D: NA; J: TRBJ1-1; V: TRBV29-1; size: many
DNA: TGTGCCAGCAGCCATTCGCGGACAGAAGTCTCCTACGAGCAGTACTTC; CDR3: CASSHSRTEVSYEQYF; D: NA; J: TRBJ2-7; V: TRBV4-2; size: many
DNA: TGTGCCACCATAGGAGAGGGAAGCTCCTACGAGCAGTACTTC; CDR3: CATIGEGSSYEQYF; D: NA; J: TRBJ2-7; V: TRBV2; size: medium-sized
DNA: TGTGCCAGCTCACCTGGGACAGGGCGGCGGAAGACTGAAGCTTTCTTT; CDR3: CASSPGTGRRKTEAFF; D: TRBD1; J: TRBJ1-1; V: TRBV18; size: few
DNA: TGTGCCAGCAACGGGACTAGCGGGAGATTAGGGGTAGAGGAGACCCAGTACTTC; CDR3: CASNGTSGRLGVEETQYF; D: TRBD2; J: TRBJ2-5; V: TRBV6-4; size: NA
DNA: TGTGCCAGCAGCGGCTCCAGGGCCCGTGAGACCCAGTACTTC; CDR3: CASSGSRARETQYF; D: NA; J: TRBJ2-5; V: TRBV7-9; size: few
DNA: TGTGCCAGCAGTTCTCCCGGGACCCCGTACGAGCAGTACTTC; CDR3: CASSSPGTPYEQYF; D: NA; J: TRBJ2-7; V: TRBV5-4; size: few
DNA: TGTGCCAGTAGTATACAGGGATCAGATACGCAGTATTTT; CDR3: CASSIQGSDTQYF; D: NA; J: TRBJ2-3; V: TRBV19; size: few
DNA: TGCGCCAGCAGCGGACAGTCGGCTTCCTACGAGCAGTACTTC; CDR3: CASSGQSASYEQYF; D: NA; J: TRBJ2-7; V: TRBV5-1; size: many
DNA: TGTGCCAGCAGCTTAGGGTTTAGCGGGAGACCACGGGGCACAGATACGCAGTATTTT; CDR3: CASSLGFSGRPRGTDTQYF; D: TRBD2; J: TRBJ2-3; V: TRBV11-2; size: few
DNA: TGTGCCAGTAGGACGACAGGGGGGGAGAATTCACCCCTCCACTTT; CDR3: CASRTTGGENSPLHF; D: TRBD1; J: TRBJ1-6; V: TRBV19; size: few